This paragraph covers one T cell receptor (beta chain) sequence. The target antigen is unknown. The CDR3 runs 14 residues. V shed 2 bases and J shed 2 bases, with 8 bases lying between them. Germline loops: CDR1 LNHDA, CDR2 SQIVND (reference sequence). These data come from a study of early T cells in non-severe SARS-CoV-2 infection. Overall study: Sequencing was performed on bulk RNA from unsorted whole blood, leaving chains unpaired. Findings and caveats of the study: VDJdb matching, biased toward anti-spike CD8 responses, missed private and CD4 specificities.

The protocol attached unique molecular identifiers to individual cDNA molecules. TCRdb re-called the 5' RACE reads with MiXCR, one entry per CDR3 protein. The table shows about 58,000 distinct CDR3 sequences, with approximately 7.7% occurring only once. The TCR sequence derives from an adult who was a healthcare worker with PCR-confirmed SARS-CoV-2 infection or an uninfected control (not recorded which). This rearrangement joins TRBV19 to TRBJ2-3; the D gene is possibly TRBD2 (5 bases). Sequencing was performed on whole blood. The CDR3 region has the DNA TGTGCCAGTAGTATAACGGGGAACACAGATACGCAGTATTTT. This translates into CASSITGNTDTQYF. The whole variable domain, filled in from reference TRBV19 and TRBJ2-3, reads DGGITQSPKYLFRKEGQNVTLSCEQNLNHDAMYWYRQDPGQGLRLIYYSQIVNDFQKGDIAEGYSVSREKKESFPLTVTSAQKNPTAFYLCASSITGNTDTQYFGPGTRLTVL.